The T cell receptor beta chain described here comes from a study of blood T cell repertoires in COVID-19. Across the study: Italy, Spain and the United States were the sources of the convalescent and acute COVID-19 samples. The cDNA or gDNA used as material had been derived from T cells, B-cell-depleted T cells, or PBMCs.

In the source study's methods: How many nucleated cells were present was estimated from reference gene primer amplification. TCRdb's table, derived via immunoSEQ multiplex PCR, lists solely in-frame clones and lacks some. D and trimming come from the DNA, and the V and J calls and clone size come from that table. The top ten hold roughly 9.1% of the sample, which has fewer than 350,000 clones, 88% seen once. The receptor comes from a man aged 18 to 30 with active or convalescent COVID-19. Sequences were obtained from peripheral blood.

CDR3: CASSEPQGRRVEKLFF. The CDR3 bases are TGTGCCAGCAGTGAACCGCAGGGGCGGCGTGTTGAAAAACTGTTTTTT. The chain uses TRBV6-1 and TRBJ1-4; weak D call: TRBD1 (6 bases). The CDR3 has 16 amino acids. Germline V gene lookup returns CDR1 MNHNS and CDR2 SASEGT. V was shortened by 2 bases and J by 7 bases, with 17 bases between the two germline ends.